This TCR beta chain derives from a study of T cell responses to AZD1222 COVID-19 vaccine. The method was immunoSEQ multiplex PCR; TCRdb's version includes in-frame clones alone and lacks a portion of them. Counted here are under 200,000 clones, around 94% occurring once; the ten biggest clones make up about 0.64%. The length of the CDR3 is 13 residues. The V end was cut by 3 bases, the J end by 13 bases, with 16 bases between. CDR1 and CDR2 (germline): MNHNS, SASEGT. Findings and caveats of the study: Repertoires in all cases were sampled only once the peak T cell response had passed. White British ancestry dominated among donors, who included more females, and clonal diversity was possibly underestimated. Only a handful of AZD1222 recipients, five to seven in all, had baseline seropositivity.

A remark on this clone: What it binds is unknown.

The V and J genes are TRBV6-1 and TRBJ2-1; weak D call: TRBD1 (6 bases). The TCR comes from an adult in good health. The specimen was peripheral blood, collected on day 0 of AZD1222 vaccination. Here the CDR3 reads CASSDIQGTIQFF. The CDR3 DNA is TGTGCCAGCAGTGACATACAGGGTACTATACAGTTCTTC.